This record looks at one TCR beta chain sequence and its context. These data are taken from a study of shared clonotypes between healthy human individuals. Study overall: A couple of female and a few male donors aged 18 to 49 were enrolled.

Trimming left V 6 bases short and J 4 bases short, with 12 bases between. CDR1 and CDR2 (germline): MDHEN, SYDVKM. The CDR3 covers 13 residues. Every subset had its genomic DNA shared out evenly among several immunoSEQ plates. On ten immunoSEQ deep assay plates, unsorted PBMC DNA was sequenced. In the original processing: ImmunoSEQ supplied junction-only sequences lacking quality scores, so filtering was different. Sequencing used immunoSEQ multiplex PCR; TCRdb keeps in-frame clones, though not all of them. V and J calls and clone size are as listed in that table; D and trimming were resolved from the DNA. The table lists about 460,000 clones, 77% of them singletons.

This TCR derives from a woman aged 35 to 49 in good health. Some clones in this sample may be carry-over from other donors' samples. The chain is built from TRBV28 and TRBJ1-2, with D perhaps TRBD1 (6 bases). Specimen: PBMCs. CDR3 protein: CASSQGQLYGYTF. CDR3 in DNA: TGTGCCAGCAGCCAGGGACAACTCTATGGCTACACCTTC.